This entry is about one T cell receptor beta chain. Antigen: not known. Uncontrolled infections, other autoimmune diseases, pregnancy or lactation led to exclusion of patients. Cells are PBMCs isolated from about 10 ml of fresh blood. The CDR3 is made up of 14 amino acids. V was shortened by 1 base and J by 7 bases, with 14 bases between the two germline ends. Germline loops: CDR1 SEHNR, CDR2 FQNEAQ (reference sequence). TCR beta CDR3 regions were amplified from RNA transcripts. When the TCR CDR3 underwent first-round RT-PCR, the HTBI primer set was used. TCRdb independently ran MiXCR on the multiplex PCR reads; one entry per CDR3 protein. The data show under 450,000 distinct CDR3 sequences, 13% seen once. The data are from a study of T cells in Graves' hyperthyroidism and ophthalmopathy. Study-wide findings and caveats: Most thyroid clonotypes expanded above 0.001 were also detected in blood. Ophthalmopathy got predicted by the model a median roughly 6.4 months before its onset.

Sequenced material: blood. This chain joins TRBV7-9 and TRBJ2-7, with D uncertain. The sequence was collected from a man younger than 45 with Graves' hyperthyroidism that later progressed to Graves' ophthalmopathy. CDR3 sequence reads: CASSLEEGPAEQYF. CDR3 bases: TGTGCCAGCAGCTTAGAAGAAGGTCCGGCGGAGCAGTACTTC.